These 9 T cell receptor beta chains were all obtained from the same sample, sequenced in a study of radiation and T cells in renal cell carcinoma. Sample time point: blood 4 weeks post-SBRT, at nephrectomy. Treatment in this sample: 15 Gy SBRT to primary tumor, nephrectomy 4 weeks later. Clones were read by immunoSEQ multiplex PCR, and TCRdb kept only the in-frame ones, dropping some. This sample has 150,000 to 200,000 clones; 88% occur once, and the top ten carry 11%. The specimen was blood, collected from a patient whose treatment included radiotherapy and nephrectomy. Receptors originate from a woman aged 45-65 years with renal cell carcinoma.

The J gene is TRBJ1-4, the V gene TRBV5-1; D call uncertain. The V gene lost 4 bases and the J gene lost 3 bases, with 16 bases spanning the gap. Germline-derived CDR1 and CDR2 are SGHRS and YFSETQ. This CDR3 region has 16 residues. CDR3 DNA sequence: TGCGCCAGCAGCGGAGGATCTGCTTCGGCTAATGAAAAACTGTTTTTT. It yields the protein CASSGGSASANEKLFF.

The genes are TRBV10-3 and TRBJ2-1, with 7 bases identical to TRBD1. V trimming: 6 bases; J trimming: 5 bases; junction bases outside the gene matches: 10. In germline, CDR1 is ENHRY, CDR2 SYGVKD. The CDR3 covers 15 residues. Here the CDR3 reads CAISYSGTDNNEQFF. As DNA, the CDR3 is TGTGCCATCAGCTACTCCGGGACAGACAACAATGAGCAGTTCTTC.

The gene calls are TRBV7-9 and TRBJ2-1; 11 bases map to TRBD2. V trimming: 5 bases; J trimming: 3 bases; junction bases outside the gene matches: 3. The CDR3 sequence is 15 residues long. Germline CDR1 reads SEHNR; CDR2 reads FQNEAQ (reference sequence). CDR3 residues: CASSRTSGGYNEQFF. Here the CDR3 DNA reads TGTGCCAGCAGCCGTACTAGCGGGGGCTACAATGAGCAGTTCTTC. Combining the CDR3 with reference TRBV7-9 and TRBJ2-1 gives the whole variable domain DTGVSQNPRHKITKRGQNVTFRCDPISEHNRLYWYRQTLGQGPEFLTYFQNEAQLEKSRLLSDRFSAERPKGSFSTLEIQRTEQGDSAMYLCASSRTSGGYNEQFFGPGTRLTVL.

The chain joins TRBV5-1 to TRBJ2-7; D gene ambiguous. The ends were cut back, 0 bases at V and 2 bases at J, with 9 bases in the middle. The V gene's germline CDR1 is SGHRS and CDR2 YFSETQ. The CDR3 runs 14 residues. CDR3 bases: TGCGCCAGCAGCTTGGACCCGGTTACCTACGAGCAGTACTTC. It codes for CASSLDPVTYEQYF.

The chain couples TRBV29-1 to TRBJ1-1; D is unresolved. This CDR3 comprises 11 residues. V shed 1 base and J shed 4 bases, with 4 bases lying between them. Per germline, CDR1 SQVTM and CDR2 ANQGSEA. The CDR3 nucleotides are TGCAGCGTTGAAGTAGGCACTGAAGCTTTCTTT. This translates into CSVEVGTEAFF.

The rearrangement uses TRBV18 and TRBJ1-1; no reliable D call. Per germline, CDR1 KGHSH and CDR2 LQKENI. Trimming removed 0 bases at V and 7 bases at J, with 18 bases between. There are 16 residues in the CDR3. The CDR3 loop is CASSPPVDVRLGEAFF. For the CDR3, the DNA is TGTGCCAGCTCACCACCGGTAGACGTGCGGCTCGGTGAAGCTTTCTTT.

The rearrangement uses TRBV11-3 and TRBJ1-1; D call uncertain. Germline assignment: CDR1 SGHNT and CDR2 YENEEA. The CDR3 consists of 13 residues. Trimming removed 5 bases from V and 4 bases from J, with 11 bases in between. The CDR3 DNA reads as TGTGCCAGCAGCATGGACCTTACCACTGAAGCTTTCTTT. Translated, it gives CASSMDLTTEAFF.

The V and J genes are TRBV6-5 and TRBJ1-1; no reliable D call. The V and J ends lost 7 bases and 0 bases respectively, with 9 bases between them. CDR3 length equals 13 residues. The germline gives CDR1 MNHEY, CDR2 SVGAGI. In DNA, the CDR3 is TGTGCCAGCACAACTGTCCTGAACACTGAAGCTTTCTTT. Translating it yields CASTTVLNTEAFF.

The CDR3 region is CASSIVGRGSFHNYGYTF. DNA for the CDR3: TGTGCCAGTAGTATAGTGGGCAGGGGGTCCTTCCACAACTATGGCTACACCTTC. This chain connects TRBV19 to TRBJ1-2; 7 bases agree with TRBD1. V shed 1 base, J shed 2 bases, and the junction held 13 bases outside the gene matches. Germline V CDR1 and CDR2: LNHDA, SQIVND (reference sequence). The CDR3 is 18 amino acids. Full variable domain (remainder filled in from reference TRBV19 and TRBJ1-2): DGGITQSPKYLFRKEGQNVTLSCEQNLNHDAMYWYRQDPGQGLRLIYYSQIVNDFQKGDIAEGYSVSREKKESFPLTVTSAQKNPTAFYLCASSIVGRGSFHNYGYTFGSGTRLTVV.